One sample yielded the 32 T cell receptor beta chains listed below, sequenced in a study of blood T cell repertoires in COVID-19 (dated by TCRdb to the early 2020s). Libraries were constructed by the immunoSEQ multiplex PCR assay. In its TCRdb copy, this immuneACCESS table keeps in-frame sequences only and misses some clones. Where compared with another copy, unresolved V genes explain less than half of these, and the others have no known cause. The table for this sample lists roughly 220,000 clones; roughly 88% of them were counted only once. Of the sample, approximately 14% falls within the top ten clones. The sequenced sample consisted of PBMCs or T cells enriched from blood (not recorded which). All receptors derive from a woman between 50 and 59 years old with acute COVID-19.

The rearrangement links TRBV13 to TRBJ1-5; the D gene is possibly TRBD1 (5 bases). V lost 8 bases and J lost 3, with 14 bases in between. This CDR3 comprises 14 residues. Per the germline V gene, CDR1 is PRHDT and CDR2 is FYEKMQ (reference sequence). The CDR3 protein is CASRQGGANQPQHF. DNA for the CDR3: TGTGCCAGCCGTCAGGGAGGCGCCAATCAGCCCCAGCATTTT. Drawing the rest from reference TRBV13 and TRBJ1-5, the complete variable domain is AAGVIQSPRHLIKEKRETATLKCYPIPRHDTVYWYQQGPGQDPQFLISFYEKMQSDKGSIPDRFSAQQFSDYHSELNMSSLELGDSALYFCASRQGGANQPQHFGDGTRLSIL.

The V call is TRBV9, the J call TRBJ2-3; TRBD2 matches 13 bases. This CDR3 contains 16 residues. With V trimmed by 4 bases and J by 6 bases, 8 bases remained unmatched. Per the germline V gene, CDR1 is SGDLS and CDR2 is YYNGEE. This CDR3 is CASSTGLAGVADTQYF. In DNA, the CDR3 is TGTGCCAGCAGCACTGGACTAGCGGGAGTAGCTGATACGCAGTATTTT.

The chain carries TRBV7-2 and TRBJ2-1, with 8 bases identical to TRBD2. This CDR3 has 13 amino acids. Germline assignment: CDR1 SGHTA and CDR2 FQGNSA. The junction had 8 bases not matched to a gene; V was cut back by 1 base and J by 15 bases. In nucleotides, the CDR3 is TGTGCCAGCAGCTTAGGCCGGGAGGGCCGGCGGTTCTTC. Its protein product is CASSLGREGRRFF. The full variable domain, rest sourced from reference TRBV7-2 and TRBJ2-1, is GAGVSQSPSNKVTEKGKDVELRCDPISGHTALYWYRQSLGQGLEFLIYFQGNSAPDKSGLPSDRFSAERTGGSVSTLTIQRTQQEDSAVYLCASSLGREGRRFFGPGTRLTVL.

The chain couples TRBV6-1 to TRBJ1-1; no clear D. The CDR3 sequence is 13 residues long. Germline V gives CDR1 MNHNS, CDR2 SASEGT. V lost 2 bases and J lost 3, with 7 bases in between. The CDR3 DNA is TGTGCCAGCAGTGAAAAAGCCTACACTGAAGCTTTCTTT. Protein: CASSEKAYTEAFF.

This chain uses TRBV5-1 with TRBJ1-6, with D perhaps TRBD1 (6 bases). The CDR3 runs to 18 residues. Trimming cost V 0 bases and J 6 bases, with 19 bases left between them. CDR1 and CDR2 from the germline V gene are SGHRS and YFSETQ. The chain's CDR3 is CASSLDWSGGAGNSPLHF. CDR3 sequence (DNA): TGCGCCAGCAGCTTGGACTGGTCGGGGGGGGCTGGTAATTCACCCCTCCACTTT.

The J gene is TRBJ2-7, the V gene TRBV27, with 12 bases identical to TRBD2. The germline V gene has CDR1 MNHEY and CDR2 SMNVEV (reference sequence). The CDR3 totals 14 residues. V trimming: 5 bases; J trimming: 7 bases; junction bases outside the gene matches: 6. The CDR3 region has the DNA TGTGCCAGCAGTGGACTAGCGGGAACGTCGGAGCAGTACTTC. Translation gives CASSGLAGTSEQYF.

This chain joins TRBV2 and TRBJ1-1, with a weak D call TRBD1 (6 bases). This CDR3 contains 14 residues. Trimming shortened V by 5 bases and J by 0 bases, and 10 bases separated the two germline ends. From germline, CDR1 is SNHLY and CDR2 FYNNEI. The CDR3 region has the DNA TGTGCCAGCAGTAAAACAGGGCTGAACACTGAAGCTTTCTTT. The encoded protein is CASSKTGLNTEAFF.

V and J are TRBV3-1 (or the pseudogene TRBV3-2) and TRBJ2-2, with D possibly matching TRBD2 (5 bases). V was cut by 0 bases and J by 6 bases, with 14 bases left in between. The CDR3 sequence is 16 residues long. Germline CDR1 is LGHDT and CDR2 is YNNKEL (reference sequence). The CDR3 loop reads CASSQDRLALAGELFF. In DNA, the CDR3 is TGTGCCAGCAGCCAAGATCGTCTAGCCTTGGCCGGGGAGCTGTTTTTT.

The rearrangement joins TRBV19 to TRBJ1-1; D ambiguous. CDR1 and CDR2 (germline): LNHDA, SQIVND (reference sequence). The CDR3 is made up of 16 amino acids. With 5 bases removed from V and 1 base from J, the gap between germline ends came to 17 bases. The DNA of the CDR3 is TGTGCCAGTAGTCCCCCCGGGAATTTTGCGAACACTGAAGCTTTCTTT. Its translation is CASSPPGNFANTEAFF.

The chain joins TRBV5-1 to TRBJ2-7, with TRBD1 identical over 10 bases. This CDR3 contains 14 residues. CDR1 SGHRS and CDR2 YFSETQ come from the germline V gene. V was pared by 3 bases and J by 4 bases, with 4 bases of the junction left unmatched. CDR3 in DNA: TGCGCCAGCAGCTGGGGGACAGGGGAGTACGAGCAGTACTTC. It is translated as CASSWGTGEYEQYF.

This sequence joins TRBV9 and TRBJ2-1, with D possibly being TRBD2 (7 bases). Germline loops: CDR1 SGDLS, CDR2 YYNGEE. Trimming took 4 bases from V and 4 from J, leaving 18 bases between them. The CDR3 length is 16 residues. CDR3 loop: CASSTGSSGLYNEQFF. CDR3 sequence (DNA): TGTGCCAGCAGCACAGGGAGTAGCGGGCTATACAATGAGCAGTTCTTC. The complete variable domain, with remaining parts taken from reference TRBV9 and TRBJ2-1, reads DSGVTQTPKHLITATGQRVTLRCSPRSGDLSVYWYQQSLDQGLQFLIQYYNGEERAKGNILERFSAQQFPDLHSELNLSSLELGDSALYFCASSTGSSGLYNEQFFGPGTRLTVL.

CDR3 nucleotides: TGTGCCAGCAGCCCCGTAATGTCTAGCACCGACAATGAGCAGTTCTTC. This translates into CASSPVMSSTDNEQFF. V and J are TRBV5-4 and TRBJ2-1, with a tentative D call TRBD2 (5 bases). The CDR3 runs 16 residues. V was clipped by 4 bases and J by 5 bases, with 19 bases between them. CDR1 SGHNT and CDR2 YYREEE come from the germline V gene (reference sequence).

This sequence joins TRBV18 and TRBJ1-1, with 9 bases that match TRBD1. The length of the CDR3 is 13 residues. The junction had 3 bases not matched to a gene; V was cut back by 4 bases and J by 6 bases. Germline CDR1 and CDR2: KGHSH and LQKENI. The CDR3 sequence: CASSRDRASEAFF. The CDR3 region has the DNA TGTGCCAGCTCACGGGACAGGGCTTCTGAAGCTTTCTTT.

This clone was recorded only once. CDR3 loop: CASSKAEAPGSYEQYF. The CDR3 nucleotides are TGTGCCAGCAGCAAGGCCGAGGCTCCTGGCTCCTACGAGCAGTACTTC. J is TRBJ2-7 and V is TRBV21-1; TRBD2 was called by the table and not checked on the DNA. TRBV21-1 is a listed pseudogene. The CDR3 runs 16 residues.

The chain combines TRBV6-5 with TRBJ2-7; D is perhaps TRBD1 (5 bases). This CDR3 region has 13 residues. Germline values: CDR1 MNHEY, CDR2 SVGAGI. V was clipped by 6 bases and J by 0 bases, with 9 bases between them. CDR3 sequence (DNA): TGTGCCAGCAGACCCGGACACTCCTACGAGCAGTACTTC. It translates to CASRPGHSYEQYF.

The genes are TRBV29-1 and TRBJ2-2; no reliable D call. Germline V gene data show CDR1 as SQVTM and CDR2 as ANQGSEA. Deletions cut 2 bases from V and 1 base from J, with 5 bases between. This CDR3 is 13 amino acids long. CDR3: CSVETRNTGELFF. The CDR3 nucleotides read TGCAGCGTTGAAACCAGGAACACCGGGGAGCTGTTTTTT.

The chain combines TRBV13 with TRBJ1-6, with D unclear. The CDR3 covers 15 residues. From germline, CDR1 is PRHDT and CDR2 FYEKMQ (reference sequence). V lost 2 bases to trimming and J lost 6 bases, with 11 bases between them. The CDR3 coding sequence is TGTGCCAGCAGCTTAACAGATCTCCCTAATTCACCCCTCCACTTT. It yields the protein CASSLTDLPNSPLHF.

The V gene is TRBV7-6, the J gene TRBJ2-7, with 8 positions matching TRBD1. The CDR3 is 14 amino acids. The trim removed 5 bases at V and 6 bases at J, leaving 9 bases unmatched. Germline V gives CDR1 SGHVS, CDR2 FNYEAQ. The CDR3 sequence: CASSATGTGSEQYF. The CDR3 nucleotides are TGTGCCAGCAGCGCAACCGGGACAGGAAGCGAGCAGTACTTC.

The chain couples TRBV27 to TRBJ1-1; D is uncertain. This CDR3 contains 16 residues. Germline CDR1 MNHEY, CDR2 SMNVEV (reference sequence). Trimming shortened V by 5 bases and J by 1 base, and 17 bases separated the two germline ends. DNA for the CDR3: TGTGCCAGCAGTCCCTATCTCGTCCGAAAGAACACTGAAGCTTTCTTT. It is translated as CASSPYLVRKNTEAFF.

The genes are TRBV7-8 and TRBJ2-4, with D perhaps TRBD1 (5 bases). CDR3 length: 17 residues. The V gene's germline CDR1 is SGHVS and CDR2 FQNEAQ. Trimming took off 5 bases at V and 2 bases at J, with 19 bases between the two ends. The CDR3 sequence is CASSVPGQMGSKNIQYF. CDR3 nucleotides: TGTGCCAGCAGCGTTCCAGGGCAGATGGGATCCAAAAACATTCAGTACTTC. Looking up the rest from reference TRBV7-8 and TRBJ2-4 gives the full variable domain: GAGVSQSPRYKVAKRGQDVALRCDPISGHVSLFWYQQALGQGPEFLTYFQNEAQLDKSGLPSDRFFAERPEGSVSTLKIQRTQQEDSAVYLCASSVPGQMGSKNIQYFGAGTRLSVL.

This chain connects TRBV9 to TRBJ1-1, with TRBD1 identical over 11 bases. Germline V gene lookup returns CDR1 SGDLS and CDR2 YYNGEE. The CDR3 loop spans 16 amino acids. Trimming took 2 bases from V and 5 from J; bases not matched to a gene: 8. The CDR3, as DNA: TGTGCCAGCAGCGTCGGACAGGGGGCGGGGTGGACTGAAGCTTTCTTT. Amino acid sequence: CASSVGQGAGWTEAFF.

The chain couples TRBV6-6 to TRBJ2-5; 7 bases fit TRBD2. From germline, CDR1 is MNHNY and CDR2 SVGAGI (reference sequence). V shed 10 bases and J 2 bases; nucleotides not matched to a gene: 7. The CDR3 totals 13 residues. CDR3 DNA: TGTGCCACCGAGCGGGGCAAACAAGAGACCCAGTACTTC. Amino acids: CATERGKQETQYF.

The gene calls are TRBV5-6 and TRBJ2-7; no firm D call. This CDR3 is built from 12 residues. With 0 bases removed from V and 4 bases from J, the gap between germline ends came to 5 bases. The germline gives CDR1 SGHDT, CDR2 YYEEEE. The CDR3 DNA sequence: TGTGCCAGCAGCTTGGGAGATTACGAGCAGTACTTC. Amino acids: CASSLGDYEQYF.

The rearrangement uses TRBV7-9 and TRBJ2-1; TRBD1 might be the D (7 bases). Trimming left V 6 bases short and J 7 bases short, with 22 bases between. Germline V gives CDR1 SEHNR, CDR2 FQNEAQ (reference sequence). The CDR3 covers 16 residues. CDR3 sequence reads: CASREGAGLSLNEQFF. The CDR3 DNA reads as TGTGCCAGCAGGGAGGGGGCGGGATTGAGTCTGAATGAGCAGTTCTTC.

The chain is built from TRBV18 and TRBJ1-5; D perhaps matches TRBD1 (6 bases). The CDR3 runs to 14 residues. CDR1 KGHSH and CDR2 LQKENI come from the germline V gene. Trimming pared 5 bases from V and 2 bases from J, leaving 10 bases between. In DNA form, the CDR3 reads TGTGCCAGCTCAAGGACAGCCGGCAATCAGCCCCAGCATTTT. This sequence encodes CASSRTAGNQPQHF.

Concerning this clone: One end of the junction is discordant with germline, which a read error may explain. This chain joins TRBV9 and TRBJ1-2; the match to TRBD1 covers 7 bases. The CDR3 is made up of 16 amino acids. Germline loops: CDR1 SGDLS, CDR2 YYNGEE. The CDR3 bases are TGTGCCAGCAGTGTAGGGGGCCGGCCGAACGACTATGGCTACACCTTC. Its translation: CASSVGGRPNDYGYTF.

This clone was seen just once. This chain connects TRBV27 to TRBJ2-7, with D perhaps matching TRBD2 (6 bases). V gave up 7 bases and J gave up 0 bases, with 37 bases separating them. Germline CDR1 and CDR2: MNHEY and SMNVEV (reference sequence). The CDR3 is 22 residues long. This chain's CDR3 is CASNKGRPGPGSAGDSSYEQYF. DNA of the CDR3: TGTGCCAGCAATAAGGGACGGCCGGGTCCTGGTTCAGCGGGCGATAGCTCCTACGAGCAGTACTTC.

The V call is TRBV15, the J call TRBJ1-2; D is perhaps TRBD1 (5 bases). The germline gives CDR1 LNHNV, CDR2 YYDKDF (reference sequence). V was trimmed by 1 base and J by 4 bases, leaving 19 bases between them. The CDR3 extends over 17 amino acids. For the CDR3, the DNA is TGTGCCACCAGCAGAGCGCTAGCGGGGACCGCGAGCTATGGCTACACCTTC. Protein product: CATSRALAGTASYGYTF.

The J gene is TRBJ2-5, the V gene TRBV5-1; D may be TRBD2 (6 bases). This CDR3 has 14 residues. The germline V gene encodes CDR1 SGHRS and CDR2 YFSETQ. The V end was cut by 4 bases, the J end by 5 bases, with 15 bases between. The CDR3: CASSVDGRIETQYF. The CDR3 DNA is TGCGCCAGCAGCGTAGACGGGAGAATTGAGACCCAGTACTTC. Full variable domain (outside the CDR3, taken from reference TRBV5-1 and TRBJ2-5): KAGVTQTPRYLIKTRGQQVTLSCSPISGHRSVSWYQQTPGQGLQFLFEYFSETQRNKGNFPGRFSGRQFSNSRSEMNVSTLELGDSALYLCASSVDGRIETQYFGPGTRLLVL.

The rearrangement links TRBV18 to TRBJ2-5, with TRBD1 as a possible D gene (6 bases). Trimming pared 2 bases from V and 4 bases from J, leaving 14 bases between. Germline V gene data show CDR1 as KGHSH and CDR2 as LQKENI. This CDR3 region has 15 residues. This chain's CDR3 is CASSPAGAPGETQYF. The CDR3 DNA sequence: TGTGCCAGCTCACCAGCAGGGGCCCCAGGAGAGACCCAGTACTTC.

The chain joins TRBV7-9 to TRBJ2-7, with 14 bases aligning to TRBD2. The V and J ends lost 5 bases and 3 bases, in that order; junction bases with no gene match: 3. CDR3 size: 15 residues. Germline values: CDR1 SEHNR, CDR2 FQNEAQ (reference sequence). The CDR3 sequence: CASSPGTSGSYEQYF. In nucleotides, the CDR3 is TGTGCCAGCAGCCCCGGGACTAGCGGGAGCTACGAGCAGTACTTC. The whole variable domain, filled in from reference TRBV7-9 and TRBJ2-7, reads DTGVSQNPRHKITKRGQNVTFRCDPISEHNRLYWYRQTLGQGPEFLTYFQNEAQLEKSRLLSDRFSAERPKGSFSTLEIQRTEQGDSAMYLCASSPGTSGSYEQYFGPGTRLTVT.

This chain links TRBV14 with TRBJ2-3; unclear D gene. Germline loops: CDR1 SGHDN, CDR2 FVKESK. Between the trimmed V and J ends, which lost 4 bases and 6 bases, there was a span of 11 bases. This CDR3 is built from 13 residues. In DNA, the CDR3 is TGTGCCAGCAGCCGAACCAGAGGCGATACGCAGTATTTT. Protein: CASSRTRGDTQYF.